This TCR beta chain stems from a study of beta chain features in type 1 diabetes. Findings and caveats of the study: In type 1 diabetes patients, VDJ junctions had fewer insertions; deletions at these junctions were more frequent. Compared to healthy donors, patients appeared to have naive, central memory and Treg TCRB repertoires that were more alike.

V gave up 6 bases and J gave up 9 bases, with 12 bases separating them. CDR1 and CDR2 from the germline V gene are MNHEY and SMNVEV (reference sequence). The CDR3 totals 13 residues. Every isolated RNA sample was fully reverse transcribed, so sequencing captured expressed TCRB transcripts. TCRdb's copy holds only in-frame clones and misses some; the assay was immunoSEQ multiplex PCR. The sample has under 400,000 clones, around 19% seen once. As concerns this clone: No antigen is known for it.

CD4+ naive, central memory, regulatory and stem cell-like memory cells were sorted via CD45RO/CCR7/CD25/CD127/CD95/CD27. This receptor was identified in a woman between 18 and 29 years old in good health. Sequencing was carried out using naive CD4+ T cells from blood. The chain links TRBV27 to TRBJ1-6; D remains unclear. The CDR3 bases are TGTGCCAGCAGGGATCGCGGTAGTTCACCCCTCCACTTT. It codes for CASRDRGSSPLHF.